Described below is a single T cell receptor (beta chain) sequence and its context. MiXCR was run by TCRdb on the 5' RACE reads, yielding one entry per CDR3 protein. The sample includes 150,000 to 250,000 distinct CDR3 sequences, about 13% of them seen just once. These data come from a study of CD8 T cells in ankylosing spondylitis. CDR1 and CDR2 from the germline V gene are DFQATT and SNEGSKA (reference sequence). With V trimmed by 2 bases and J by 2 bases, 9 bases remained unmatched. This CDR3 is 17 amino acids long. This chain links TRBV20-1 with TRBJ2-1, with 10 bases matching TRBD2. Source material: blood, either unsorted or a sorted T cell fraction (not recorded which). The receptor was derived from a male donor with ankylosing spondylitis or in good health (not recorded which). This CDR3 reads CSARLPLAGTAYNEQFF. Here the CDR3 DNA reads TGCAGTGCTAGACTCCCACTAGCGGGAACAGCCTACAATGAGCAGTTCTTC.